Shown below are 27 T cell receptor beta chains from a single sample sequenced in a study of blood T cell repertoires in COVID-19. Profiled with immunoSEQ multiplex PCR; TCRdb holds only in-frame clones, not every one. The sample lists more than 65,000 clones, nearly 90% occurring once. The sequencing sample was made of peripheral blood. These TCRs come from a man between 50 and 59 years old with acute or convalescent COVID-19.

This chain connects TRBV28 to TRBJ1-2, with D unresolved. Trimming removed 5 bases from V and 8 bases from J, with 15 bases in between. The germline V gene has CDR1 MDHEN and CDR2 SYDVKM. The CDR3 sequence is 13 residues long. In nucleotides, the CDR3 is TGTGCCAGCAGTCCTAGAGCACTGAGCGGCTACACCTTC. This encodes CASSPRALSGYTF.

The chain links TRBV29-1 to TRBJ1-4, with D tentatively TRBD1 (5 bases). CDR1 is SQVTM, CDR2 ANQGSEA, per germline. V lost 0 bases and J lost 4, with 21 bases in between. The CDR3 has 18 amino acids. Here the CDR3 DNA reads TGCAGCGTTGAAGATGAGGCCCTGATTGGGGGGGATAATGAAAAACTGTTTTTT. Its translation: CSVEDEALIGGDNEKLFF.

The chain employs TRBV7-3 and TRBJ2-1; unclear D gene. This CDR3 is built from 17 residues. Per the germline V gene, CDR1 is SGHTA and CDR2 is FQGTGA. The V and J ends lost 5 bases and 0 bases respectively, with 17 bases between them. The CDR3 here is CASSLLPSESSYNEQFF. The CDR3 region has the DNA TGTGCCAGCAGCCTCCTCCCCAGTGAAAGCTCCTACAATGAGCAGTTCTTC.

The V gene is TRBV24-1, the J gene TRBJ2-3, with 10 bases matching TRBD1. The CDR3 runs to 15 residues. The germline gives CDR1 KGHDR, CDR2 SFDVKD. V shed 4 bases, J shed 4 bases, and the junction held 4 bases outside the gene matches. CDR3 region: CATSDPGQGPDTQYF. DNA of the CDR3: TGTGCCACCAGTGACCCGGGACAGGGGCCAGATACGCAGTATTTT.

The chain uses TRBV6-4 and TRBJ1-6; D call uncertain. Trimming cost V 2 bases and J 6 bases, with 14 bases left between them. Germline V gene data show CDR1 as MRHNA and CDR2 as SNTAGT. The CDR3 loop spans 16 amino acids. Here the CDR3 DNA reads TGTGCCAGCAGTGACGTAACAACAGCCCTTAATTCACCCCTCCACTTT. It translates to CASSDVTTALNSPLHF.

In its sample, this clone was seen a few times. The chain combines TRBV19 with TRBJ1-4; 7 bases match TRBD1. After removal of 9 bases from V and 4 bases from J, the junction contained 8 bases not matched to a gene. Germline values: CDR1 LNHDA, CDR2 SQIVND (reference sequence). The CDR3 loop spans 14 amino acids. The CDR3 DNA reads TGTGCCAGCCGGACAGGAAGATTTAATGAAAAACTGTTTTTT. Protein product: CASRTGRFNEKLFF.

In DNA form, the CDR3 reads TGTGCCAGCAGCTTGGGTCCAGGGGATTACTATGGCTACACCTTC. Translating gives CASSLGPGDYYGYTF. The genes are TRBV5-8 and TRBJ1-2; perhaps TRBD1 as D (6 bases). V was trimmed by 0 bases and J by 3 bases, leaving 12 bases between them. The germline V gene encodes CDR1 SGHTS and CDR2 YDEGEE. CDR3 length: 15 amino acids.

V and J are TRBV6-1 and TRBJ1-1; TRBD1 might be the D (6 bases). Germline values: CDR1 MNHNS, CDR2 SASEGT. There are 14 residues in the CDR3. The V end was cut by 2 bases, the J end by 1 base, with 8 bases between. The CDR3 DNA follows: TGTGCCAGCAGTGAAAGGGGGAGGAACACTGAAGCTTTCTTT. This encodes CASSERGRNTEAFF.

The CDR3 bases are TGTGCCAGCAGAAGACAGGGTTACAATGAGCAGTTCTTC. Residues: CASRRQGYNEQFF. V and J are TRBV14 and TRBJ2-1; TRBD1 matches at 7 bases. The germline V gene has CDR1 SGHDN and CDR2 FVKESK. V shed 6 bases and J 4 bases; nucleotides not matched to a gene: 3. The CDR3 contains 13 residues.

This clone showed up just once. The chain links TRBV28 to TRBJ1-2, with 9 bases identical to TRBD1. Germline-derived CDR1 and CDR2 are MDHEN and SYDVKM. CDR3 size: 12 residues. V shed 4 bases, J shed 10 bases, and the junction held 4 bases outside the gene matches. The CDR3 region is CASSSGTGFYTF. Here the CDR3 DNA reads TGTGCCAGCAGTTCCGGGACAGGGTTCTACACCTTC.

Worth noting for this clone: The same CDR3 is also encoded by other DNA sequences in this sample. V usage is TRBV12-3 or TRBV12-4 and J usage is TRBJ1-6; no clear D gene. The CDR3 is 13 amino acids. Trimming left V 3 bases short and J 5 bases short, with 5 bases between. For the CDR3, the DNA is TGTGCCAGCAGTTTGCGGGATAATTCACCCCTCCACTTT. It yields the protein CASSLRDNSPLHF.

The rearrangement joins TRBV7-9 to TRBJ2-1, with 7 positions matching TRBD1. CDR3 length equals 14 residues. Germline V lookup: CDR1 SEHNR, CDR2 FQNEAQ (reference sequence). Trimming took 5 bases from V and 1 from J; bases not matched to a gene: 2. DNA of the CDR3: TGTGCCAGCAGCCGACAGGGTTCCTACAATGAGCAGTTCTTC. It codes for CASSRQGSYNEQFF.

The V gene is TRBV28, the J gene TRBJ2-7, with D perhaps TRBD1 (6 bases). Germline V gene lookup returns CDR1 MDHEN and CDR2 SYDVKM. The CDR3 extends over 12 amino acids. Trimming left V 6 bases short and J 4 bases short, with 10 bases between. The CDR3 sequence is CASRDSRYEQYV. CDR3 DNA sequence: TGTGCCAGCAGGGACAGCCGTTACGAGCAGTACGTC.

The CDR3 region has the DNA TGCAGCGTTCTGCCCAGCGGGGGGCCCTCCTACAATGAGCAGTTCTTC. As protein: CSVLPSGGPSYNEQFF. The chain employs TRBV29-1 and TRBJ2-1; 9 positions agree with TRBD2. The junction had 8 bases not matched to a gene; V was cut back by 5 bases and J by 0 bases. This CDR3 has 16 residues. CDR1 and CDR2 (germline): SQVTM, ANQGSEA.

DNA of the CDR3: TGTGCCAGCAGTCCCGGGGCTATAGGACAGCCCTTACAAGAGACCCAGTACTTC. As protein: CASSPGAIGQPLQETQYF. The V and J genes are TRBV6-6 and TRBJ2-5; a possible D gene is TRBD1 (6 bases). Germline CDR1 reads MNHNY; CDR2 reads SVGAGI (reference sequence). This CDR3 is built from 18 residues. With 5 bases removed from V and 2 bases from J, the gap between germline ends came to 24 bases.

The gene calls are TRBV10-3 and TRBJ1-5, with 7 bases identical to TRBD1. Germline V gene lookup returns CDR1 ENHRY and CDR2 SYGVKD. The ends lost 10 bases at V and 4 bases at J; junction bases unmatched: 7. The CDR3 covers 13 residues. CDR3 sequence: CATQGGPNQPQHF. CDR3 nucleotide sequence: TGTGCCACGCAGGGGGGTCCGAATCAGCCCCAGCATTTT.

The rearrangement links TRBV2 to TRBJ1-2, with unresolved D. Germline V CDR1 and CDR2: SNHLY, FYNNEI. V lost 8 bases and J 7 bases, leaving 14 bases between the germline ends. This CDR3 is 12 amino acids long. The CDR3 sequence is CASQTSGGGYTF. CDR3 coding DNA: TGTGCCAGCCAGACTTCCGGAGGTGGCTACACCTTC.

The genes are TRBV7-9 and TRBJ2-4; possibly TRBD2 for D (6 bases). The V end lost 4 bases, the J end lost 16 bases, and 17 bases lay between the germline ends. The CDR3 has 12 amino acids. Germline loops: CDR1 SEHNR, CDR2 FQNEAQ (reference sequence). Here the CDR3 DNA reads TGTGCCAGCAGCTCAGCGGGCAGCCTCGGTTACTTC. Its translation: CASSSAGSLGYF.

The chain has TRBV29-1 and TRBJ2-7, with D uncertain. Germline CDR1 and CDR2: SQVTM and ANQGSEA. The V end lost 4 bases, the J end lost 3 bases, and 13 bases lay between the germline ends. This CDR3 is 13 amino acids long. CDR3 in amino acids: CSVVLGRFYEQYF. CDR3 nucleotide sequence: TGCAGCGTTGTGTTGGGCCGATTCTACGAGCAGTACTTC.

The chain combines TRBV5-1 with TRBJ1-2; 8 bases are a match to TRBD1. CDR3 size: 18 residues. Germline V gene data show CDR1 as SGHRS and CDR2 as YFSETQ. With 0 bases clipped from V and 3 bases from J, the junction kept 13 bases outside the gene matches. The CDR3 DNA reads as TGCGCCAGCAGCTTGGAGGTAGGCAGGGGGCGCCCGGACTATGGCTACACCTTC. It codes for CASSLEVGRGRPDYGYTF.

The CDR3 reads CASSELAYGYTF. CDR3 sequence (DNA): TGTGCCAGCAGTGAATTGGCTTATGGCTACACCTTC. The chain recombines TRBV2 with TRBJ1-2, with unresolved D. The ends were cut back, 2 bases at V and 5 bases at J, with 6 bases in the middle. Germline V lookup: CDR1 SNHLY, CDR2 FYNNEI. This CDR3 is built from 12 residues.

The V gene is TRBV5-1, the J gene TRBJ1-2; TRBD1 is a possible D gene (6 bases). Germline loops: CDR1 SGHRS, CDR2 YFSETQ. CDR3 length: 13 residues. Trimming pared 2 bases from V and 5 bases from J, leaving 10 bases between. DNA of the CDR3: TGCGCCAGCAGCTTACAGGGCTCTTATGGCTACACCTTC. As protein: CASSLQGSYGYTF.

This chain links TRBV5-1 with TRBJ2-1; 14 nucleotides match TRBD2. Germline loops: CDR1 SGHRS, CDR2 YFSETQ. The CDR3 is 19 amino acids. Trimming cost V 4 bases and J 7 bases; bases outside gene matches: 16. The CDR3 DNA reads as TGCGCCAGCAGCCCCACCCCGACTAGCGGGGGGGCCACAGGTAATGAGCAGTTCTTC. It yields the protein CASSPTPTSGGATGNEQFF. Full variable domain (remainder filled in from reference TRBV5-1 and TRBJ2-1): KAGVTQTPRYLIKTRGQQVTLSCSPISGHRSVSWYQQTPGQGLQFLFEYFSETQRNKGNFPGRFSGRQFSNSRSEMNVSTLELGDSALYLCASSPTPTSGGATGNEQFFGPGTRLTVL.

The CDR3, as DNA: TGTGCCAGCAGCGACAGATCTAATCAGCCCCAGCATTTT. Translated: CASSDRSNQPQHF. J is TRBJ1-5 and V is TRBV28, with a possible D match to TRBD1 (5 bases). V shed 6 bases and J shed 4 bases, with 10 bases lying between them. The CDR3 contains 13 residues. Looked up from germline, CDR1 is MDHEN and CDR2 is SYDVKM.

This chain uses TRBV7-9 with TRBJ1-4, with 8 positions matching TRBD1. V lost 3 bases and J lost 7; bases outside the gene matches: 4. CDR3 length: 14 amino acids. The germline V gene has CDR1 SEHNR and CDR2 FQNEAQ (reference sequence). This chain's CDR3 is CASSFGQGGEKLFF. The CDR3 bases are TGTGCCAGCAGCTTTGGACAGGGTGGTGAAAAACTGTTTTTT.

The chain carries TRBV28 and TRBJ1-6; D unresolved. Trimming left V 5 bases short and J 4 bases short, with 12 bases between. Germline V gene sequence: CDR1 MDHEN, CDR2 SYDVKM. The CDR3 length is 15 residues. CDR3 amino acids: CASSPTTGYNSPLHF. The DNA of the CDR3 is TGTGCCAGCAGTCCCACGACGGGTTATAATTCACCCCTCCACTTT.

The CDR3 DNA reads as TGTGCCAGCAGGGAGGGGTTTGATAGCAATCAGCCCCAGCATTTT. Translation gives CASREGFDSNQPQHF. This rearrangement joins TRBV2 to TRBJ1-5, with D possibly TRBD1 on 5 matching bases. V lost 6 bases to trimming and J lost 0 bases, with 12 bases between them. The CDR3 is 15 amino acids. Germline loops: CDR1 SNHLY, CDR2 FYNNEI.